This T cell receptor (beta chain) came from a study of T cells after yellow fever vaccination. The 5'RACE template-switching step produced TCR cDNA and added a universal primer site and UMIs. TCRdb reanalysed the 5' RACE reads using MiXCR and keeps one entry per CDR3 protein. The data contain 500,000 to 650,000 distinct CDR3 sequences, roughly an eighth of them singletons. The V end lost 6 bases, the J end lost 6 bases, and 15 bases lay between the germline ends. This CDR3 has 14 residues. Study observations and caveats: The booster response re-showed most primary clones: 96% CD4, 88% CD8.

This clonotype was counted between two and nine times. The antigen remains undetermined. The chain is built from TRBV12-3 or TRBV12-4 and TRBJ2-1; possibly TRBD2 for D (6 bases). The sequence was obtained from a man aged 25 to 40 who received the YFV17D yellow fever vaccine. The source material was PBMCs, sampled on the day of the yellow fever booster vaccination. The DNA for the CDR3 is TGTGCCAGCAGCAGCCCCCCCGGGAGCAATGAGCAGTTCTTC. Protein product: CASSSPPGSNEQFF.